This TCR beta chain was documented in a study of prognosis after radiotherapy for stage I lung cancer. Study background: From April 2018 through early 2019, patients with stage I non-small cell lung cancer were enrolled. Of the patients, seven had squamous cell carcinoma and roughly 13 had adenocarcinoma tumors.

The blood draw at each of two time points yielded 5.5 to 6.5 milliliters of peripheral blood. This clonotype came up many times. As yet, its antigen is unknown. V lost 3 bases and J lost 0; bases outside the gene matches: 1. Per germline, CDR1 MGHDK and CDR2 SYGVNS. The CDR3 spans 15 residues. Study-wide results and caveats: Some patients went on to develop distant metastases. Their Shannon entropy after stereotactic body radiation therapy was lower, and its change from baseline was also lower.

Amplification of the TCR beta CDR3 (from genomic DNA) was done by two-round multiplex PCR. Initially, in first-round PCR, primers specific to each TRBV and TRBJ gene were used. TCRdb reprocessed the multiplex PCR reads with MiXCR, giving one entry per CDR3 protein. The sample has around 56,000 distinct CDR3 sequences, about a quarter seen once. The sequence was collected from a donor aged 50 or older with non-small cell lung cancer. The sequenced sample was PBMCs, obtained before or after stereotactic body radiation therapy (not recorded which). The chain carries TRBV25-1 and TRBJ2-5; 10 bases align to TRBD2. In nucleotides, the CDR3 is TGTGCCAGCAGTGAGCTAGCGGGGGACCAAGAGACCCAGTACTTC. Residues: CASSELAGDQETQYF.